This TCR beta chain is drawn from a study of T cell responses to AZD1222 COVID-19 vaccine. Sequencing used immunoSEQ multiplex PCR; TCRdb keeps in-frame clones, though not all of them. The data hold around 130,000 clones, with 80% to 90% observed a single time. This CDR3 is built from 14 residues. Germline CDR1 is MNHNY and CDR2 is SVGAGI (reference sequence). Trimming stripped 7 bases from V and 4 bases from J, with 16 bases between. The clonotype comes from an adult in good health. The V call is TRBV6-6, the J call TRBJ2-5; possibly TRBD2 for D (5 bases). The specimen was peripheral blood, collected on day 0 of AZD1222 vaccination. CDR3 in DNA: TGTGCCAGCACCTCGTCGGAGGTTGGAGAGACCCAGTACTTC. This sequence encodes CASTSSEVGETQYF.